This TCR beta chain was obtained from a study of cytomegalovirus exposure and HLA in healthy donors. The data were produced by immunoSEQ multiplex PCR, yet TCRdb's version contains in-frame clones alone and is incomplete. The profile shows roughly 330,000 clones, roughly 87% of them singletons. The donors were part of the validation cohort of 120 subjects. That cohort was separate from the first cohort, which comprised roughly 670 subjects. This clone was seen a handful of times. Antigen: not known. V was shortened by 0 bases and J by 0 bases, with 9 bases between the two germline ends. This CDR3 has 15 amino acids. Germline values: CDR1 SGDLS, CDR2 YYNGEE. General study results and limits: In vitro work confirmed that a few CMV-associated chains recognize CMV antigens. The investigators catalogued 164 TCR beta chains as cytomegalovirus-associated. A subsequent analysis found that TCR clusters from the first cohort also tended to co-occur in the 120 or so validation repertoires, with less than 95% of cluster scores above 0.

The chain uses TRBV9 and TRBJ1-1; D is uncertain. The sample was PBMCs. This receptor was obtained from a woman in her twenties or thirties in good health and CMV-seropositive. CDR3 in amino acids: CASSVGTQVNTEAFF. DNA of the CDR3: TGTGCCAGCAGCGTAGGGACGCAGGTGAACACTGAAGCTTTCTTT. The full variable domain, rest sourced from reference TRBV9 and TRBJ1-1, is DSGVTQTPKHLITATGQRVTLRCSPRSGDLSVYWYQQSLDQGLQFLIQYYNGEERAKGNILERFSAQQFPDLHSELNLSSLELGDSALYFCASSVGTQVNTEAFFGQGTRLTVV.